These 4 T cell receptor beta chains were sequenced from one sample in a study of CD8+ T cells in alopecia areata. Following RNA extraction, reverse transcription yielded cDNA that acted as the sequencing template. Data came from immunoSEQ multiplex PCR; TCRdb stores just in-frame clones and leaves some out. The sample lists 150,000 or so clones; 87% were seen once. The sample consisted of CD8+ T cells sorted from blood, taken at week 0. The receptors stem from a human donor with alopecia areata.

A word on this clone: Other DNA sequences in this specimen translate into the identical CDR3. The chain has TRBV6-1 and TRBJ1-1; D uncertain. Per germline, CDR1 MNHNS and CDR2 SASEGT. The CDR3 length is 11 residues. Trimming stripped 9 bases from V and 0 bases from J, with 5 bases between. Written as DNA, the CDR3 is TGTGCCAGTCACATGAACACTGAAGCTTTCTTT. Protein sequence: CASHMNTEAFF.

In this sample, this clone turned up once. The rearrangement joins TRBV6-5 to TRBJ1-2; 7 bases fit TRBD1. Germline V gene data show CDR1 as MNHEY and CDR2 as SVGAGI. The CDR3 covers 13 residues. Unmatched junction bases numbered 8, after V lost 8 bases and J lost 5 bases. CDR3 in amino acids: CASRRDSLYGYTF. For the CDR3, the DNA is TGTGCCAGCCGCCGGGACAGCTTATATGGCTACACCTTC.

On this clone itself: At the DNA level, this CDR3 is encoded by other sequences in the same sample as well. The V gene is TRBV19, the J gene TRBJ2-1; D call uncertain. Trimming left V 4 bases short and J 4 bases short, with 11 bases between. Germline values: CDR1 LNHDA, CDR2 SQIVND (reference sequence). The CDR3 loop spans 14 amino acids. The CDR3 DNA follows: TGTGCCAGTAGTAAAGGTGGGGATTACAATGAGCAGTTCTTC. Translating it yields CASSKGGDYNEQFF. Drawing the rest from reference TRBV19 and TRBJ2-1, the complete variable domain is DGGITQSPKYLFRKEGQNVTLSCEQNLNHDAMYWYRQDPGQGLRLIYYSQIVNDFQKGDIAEGYSVSREKKESFPLTVTSAQKNPTAFYLCASSKGGDYNEQFFGPGTRLTVL.

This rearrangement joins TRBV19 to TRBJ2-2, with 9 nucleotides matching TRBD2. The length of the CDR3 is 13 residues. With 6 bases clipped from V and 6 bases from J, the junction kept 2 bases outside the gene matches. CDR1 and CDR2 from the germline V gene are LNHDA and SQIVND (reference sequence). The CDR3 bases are TGTGCCAGTAGGTTAGCGGGAGCCGGGGAGCTGTTTTTT. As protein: CASRLAGAGELFF.